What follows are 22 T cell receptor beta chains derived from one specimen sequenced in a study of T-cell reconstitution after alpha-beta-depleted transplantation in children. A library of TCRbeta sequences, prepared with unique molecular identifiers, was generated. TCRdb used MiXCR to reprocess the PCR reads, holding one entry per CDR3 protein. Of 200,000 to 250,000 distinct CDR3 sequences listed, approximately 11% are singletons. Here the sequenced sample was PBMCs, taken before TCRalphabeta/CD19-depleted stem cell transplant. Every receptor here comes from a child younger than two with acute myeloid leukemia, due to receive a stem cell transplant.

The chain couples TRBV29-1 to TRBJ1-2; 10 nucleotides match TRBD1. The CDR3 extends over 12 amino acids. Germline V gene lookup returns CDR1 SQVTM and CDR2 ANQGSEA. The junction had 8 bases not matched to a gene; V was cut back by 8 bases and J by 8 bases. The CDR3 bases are TGCAGCTTTGGGACAGGGGAAACCGGCTACACCTTC. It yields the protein CSFGTGETGYTF. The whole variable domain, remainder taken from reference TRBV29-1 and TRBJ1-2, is SAVISQKPSRDICQRGTSLTIQCQVDSQVTMMFWYRQQPGQSLTLIATANQGSEATYESGFVIDKFPISRPNLTFSTLTVSNMSPEDSSIYLCSFGTGETGYTFGSGTRLTVV.

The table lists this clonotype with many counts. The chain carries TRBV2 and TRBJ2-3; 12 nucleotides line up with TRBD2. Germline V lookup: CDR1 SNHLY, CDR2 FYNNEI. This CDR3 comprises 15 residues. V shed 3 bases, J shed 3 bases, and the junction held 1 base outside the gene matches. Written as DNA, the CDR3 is TGTGCCAGCAGTGAGACTAGCGGGAGTACAGATACGCAGTATTTT. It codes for CASSETSGSTDTQYF.

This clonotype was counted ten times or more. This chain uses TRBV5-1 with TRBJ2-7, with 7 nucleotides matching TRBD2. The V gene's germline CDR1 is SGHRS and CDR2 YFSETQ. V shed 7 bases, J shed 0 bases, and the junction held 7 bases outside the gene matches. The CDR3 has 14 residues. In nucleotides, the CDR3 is TGCGCCAGCTCCTTGAGGACTAGCTCCTACGAGCAGTACTTC. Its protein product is CASSLRTSSYEQYF.

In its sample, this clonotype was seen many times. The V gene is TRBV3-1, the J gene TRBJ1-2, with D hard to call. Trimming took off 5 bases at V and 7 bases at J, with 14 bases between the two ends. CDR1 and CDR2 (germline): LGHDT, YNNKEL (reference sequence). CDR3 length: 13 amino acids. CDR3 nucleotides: TGTGCCAGCAGCACCGCGGGAGGAGGTGGCTACACCTTC. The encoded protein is CASSTAGGGGYTF.

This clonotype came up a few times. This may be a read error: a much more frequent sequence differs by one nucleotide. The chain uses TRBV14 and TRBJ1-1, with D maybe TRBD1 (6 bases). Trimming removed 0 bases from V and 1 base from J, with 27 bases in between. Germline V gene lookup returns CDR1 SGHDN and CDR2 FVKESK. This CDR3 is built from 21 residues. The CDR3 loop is CASSQEGGDRRGADRNTEAFF. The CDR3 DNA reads TGTGCCAGCAGCCAAGAAGGGGGGGATAGGCGCGGAGCCGACCGGAACACTGAAGCTTTCTTT.

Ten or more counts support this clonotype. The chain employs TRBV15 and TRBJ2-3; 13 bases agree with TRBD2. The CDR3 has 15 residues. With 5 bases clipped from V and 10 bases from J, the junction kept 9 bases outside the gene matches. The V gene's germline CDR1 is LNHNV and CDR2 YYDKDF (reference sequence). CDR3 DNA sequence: TGTGCCACCAGCGGCGGGACTAGCGGGAAAGAGGCGCAGTATTTT. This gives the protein CATSGGTSGKEAQYF.

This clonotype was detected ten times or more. CDR3 sequence reads: CASSLLAGTAETQYF. The CDR3 bases are TGTGCCAGCAGTTTACTAGCGGGGACCGCGGAGACCCAGTACTTC. This chain joins TRBV27 and TRBJ2-5; 9 nucleotides match TRBD2. CDR3 length: 15 amino acids. The V gene end was trimmed by 2 bases and the J gene end by 5 bases; junction bases not matched to a gene: 6. Germline CDR1 is MNHEY and CDR2 is SMNVEV (reference sequence).

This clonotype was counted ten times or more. The CDR3 reads CASIRGNTGELFF. Written as DNA, the CDR3 is TGTGCCAGCATAAGGGGGAACACCGGGGAGCTGTTTTTT. V and J are TRBV27 and TRBJ2-2, with a possible D match to TRBD1 (5 bases). Germline CDR1 reads MNHEY; CDR2 reads SMNVEV (reference sequence). This CDR3 comprises 13 residues. V dropped 7 bases and J dropped 1 base, with 7 bases sitting between them.

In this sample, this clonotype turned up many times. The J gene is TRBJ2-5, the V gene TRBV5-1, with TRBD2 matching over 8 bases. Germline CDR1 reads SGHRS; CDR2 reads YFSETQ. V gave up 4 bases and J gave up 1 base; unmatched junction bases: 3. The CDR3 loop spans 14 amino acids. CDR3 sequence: CASSPAGGQETQYF. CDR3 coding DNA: TGCGCCAGCAGCCCCGCGGGGGGCCAAGAGACCCAGTACTTC.

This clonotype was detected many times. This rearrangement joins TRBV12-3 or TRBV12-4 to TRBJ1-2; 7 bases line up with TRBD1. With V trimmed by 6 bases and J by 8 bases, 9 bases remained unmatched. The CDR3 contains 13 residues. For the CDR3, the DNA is TGTGCCAGCAGGCAGGGACAGAACCCGGGCTACACCTTC. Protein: CASRQGQNPGYTF.

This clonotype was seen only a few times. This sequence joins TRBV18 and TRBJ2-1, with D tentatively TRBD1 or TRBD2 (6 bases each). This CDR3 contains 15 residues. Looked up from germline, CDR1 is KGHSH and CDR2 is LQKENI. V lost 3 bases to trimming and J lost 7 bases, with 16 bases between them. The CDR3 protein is CASSPDYGGLNEQFF. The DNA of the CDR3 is TGTGCCAGCTCACCCGACTATGGGGGGCTGAATGAGCAGTTCTTC.

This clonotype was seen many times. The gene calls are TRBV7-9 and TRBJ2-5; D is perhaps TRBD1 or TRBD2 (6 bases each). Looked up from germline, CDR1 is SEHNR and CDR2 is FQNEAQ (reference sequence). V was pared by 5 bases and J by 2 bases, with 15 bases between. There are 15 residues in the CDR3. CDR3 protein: CASSPSGAVQETQYF. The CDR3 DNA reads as TGTGCCAGCAGCCCATCGGGGGCGGTTCAAGAGACCCAGTACTTC.

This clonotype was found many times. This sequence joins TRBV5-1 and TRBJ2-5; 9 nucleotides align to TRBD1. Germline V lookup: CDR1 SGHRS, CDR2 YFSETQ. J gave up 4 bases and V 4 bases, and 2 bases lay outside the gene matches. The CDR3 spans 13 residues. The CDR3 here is CASSPGQGETQYF. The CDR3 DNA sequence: TGCGCCAGCAGCCCGGGACAGGGAGAGACCCAGTACTTC.

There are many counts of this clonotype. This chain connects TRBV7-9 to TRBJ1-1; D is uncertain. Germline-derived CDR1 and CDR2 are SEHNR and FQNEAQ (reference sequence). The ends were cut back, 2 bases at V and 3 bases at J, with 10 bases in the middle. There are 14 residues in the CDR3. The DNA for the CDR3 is TGTGCCAGCAGCTTAACCTCGGGCTACACTGAAGCTTTCTTT. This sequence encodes CASSLTSGYTEAFF.

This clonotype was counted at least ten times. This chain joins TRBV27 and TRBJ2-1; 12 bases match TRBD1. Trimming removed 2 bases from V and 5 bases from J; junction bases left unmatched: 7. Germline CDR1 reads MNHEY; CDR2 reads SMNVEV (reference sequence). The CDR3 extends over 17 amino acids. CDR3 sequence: CASSLPPGQGADNEQFF. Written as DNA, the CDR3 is TGTGCCAGCAGTTTACCCCCGGGACAGGGGGCTGACAATGAGCAGTTCTTC.

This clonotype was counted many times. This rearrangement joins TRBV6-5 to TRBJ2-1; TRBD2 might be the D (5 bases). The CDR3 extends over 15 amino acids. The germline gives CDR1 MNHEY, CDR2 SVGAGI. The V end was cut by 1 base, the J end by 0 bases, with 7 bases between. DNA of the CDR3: TGTGCCAGCAGTTACTACGGGGTCTCCTACAATGAGCAGTTCTTC. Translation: CASSYYGVSYNEQFF.

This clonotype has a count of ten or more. CDR3 DNA sequence: TGCAGTGCACCCTATACAGGGGCGATTTCACCCCTCCACTTT. It encodes CSAPYTGAISPLHF. V and J are TRBV20-1 and TRBJ1-6, with 7 positions matching TRBD1. Germline V lookup: CDR1 DFQATT, CDR2 SNEGSKA (reference sequence). The CDR3 spans 14 residues. Trimming removed 6 bases from V and 9 bases from J; junction bases left unmatched: 11.

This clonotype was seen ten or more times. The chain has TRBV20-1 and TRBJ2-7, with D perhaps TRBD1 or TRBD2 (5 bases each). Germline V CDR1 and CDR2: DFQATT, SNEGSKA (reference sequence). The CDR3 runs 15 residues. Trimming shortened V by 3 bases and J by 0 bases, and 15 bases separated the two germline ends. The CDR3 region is CSARGFEGSSYEQYF. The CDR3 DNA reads TGCAGTGCTAGGGGGTTCGAGGGGAGCTCCTACGAGCAGTACTTC.

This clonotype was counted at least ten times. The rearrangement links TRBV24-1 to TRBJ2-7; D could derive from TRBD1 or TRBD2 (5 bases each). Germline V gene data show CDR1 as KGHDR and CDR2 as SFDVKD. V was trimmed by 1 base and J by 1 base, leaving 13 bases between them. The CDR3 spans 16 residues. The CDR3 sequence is CATSDFGRDGSYEQYF. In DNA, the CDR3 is TGTGCCACCAGTGATTTTGGCAGGGACGGATCCTACGAGCAGTACTTC.

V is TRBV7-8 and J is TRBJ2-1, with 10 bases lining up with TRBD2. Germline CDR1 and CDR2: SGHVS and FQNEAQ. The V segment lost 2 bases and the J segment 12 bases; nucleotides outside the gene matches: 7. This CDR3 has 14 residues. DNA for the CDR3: TGTGCCAGCAGCTTACAAGCGGGAGGGTGGGTGCAGTTCTTC. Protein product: CASSLQAGGWVQFF. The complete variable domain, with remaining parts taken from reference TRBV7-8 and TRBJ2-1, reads GAGVSQSPRYKVAKRGQDVALRCDPISGHVSLFWYQQALGQGPEFLTYFQNEAQLDKSGLPSDRFFAERPEGSVSTLKIQRTQQEDSAVYLCASSLQAGGWVQFFGPGTRLTVL.

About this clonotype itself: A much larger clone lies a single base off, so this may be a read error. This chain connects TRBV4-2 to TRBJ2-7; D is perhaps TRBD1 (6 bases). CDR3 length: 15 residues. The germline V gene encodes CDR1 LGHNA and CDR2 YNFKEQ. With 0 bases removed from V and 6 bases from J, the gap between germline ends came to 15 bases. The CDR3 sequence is CASSQEGHRLCEQYF. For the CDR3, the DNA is TGTGCCAGCAGCCAAGAGGGACACCGACTCTGCGAGCAGTACTTC.

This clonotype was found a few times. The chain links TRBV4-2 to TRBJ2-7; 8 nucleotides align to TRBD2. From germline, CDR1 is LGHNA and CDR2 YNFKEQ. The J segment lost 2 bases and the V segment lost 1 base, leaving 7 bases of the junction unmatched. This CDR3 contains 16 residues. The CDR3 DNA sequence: TGTGCCAGCAGCCAAGGGGGTAGCGGGACCCCCTACGAGCAGTACTTC. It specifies CASSQGGSGTPYEQYF.